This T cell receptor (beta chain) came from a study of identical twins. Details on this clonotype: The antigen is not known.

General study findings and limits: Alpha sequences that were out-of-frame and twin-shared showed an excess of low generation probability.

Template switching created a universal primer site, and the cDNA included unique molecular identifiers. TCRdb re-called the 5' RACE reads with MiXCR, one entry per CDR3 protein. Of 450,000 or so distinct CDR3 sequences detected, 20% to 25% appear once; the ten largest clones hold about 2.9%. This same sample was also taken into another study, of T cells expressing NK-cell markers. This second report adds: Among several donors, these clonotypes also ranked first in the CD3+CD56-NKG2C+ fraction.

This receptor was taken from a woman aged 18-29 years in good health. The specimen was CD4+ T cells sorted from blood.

The CDR3 reads CASARDQRGEQYF. CDR3 in DNA: TGTGCCAGCGCCCGGGACCAGCGAGGAGAGCAGTACTTC. The V call is TRBV7-9, the J call TRBJ2-7; the D gene could be TRBD1 or TRBD2 (5 bases each). This CDR3 is built from 13 residues. The ends were cut back, 8 bases at V and 7 bases at J, with 18 bases in the middle. CDR1 is SEHNR, CDR2 FQNEAQ, per germline (reference sequence).